This T cell receptor beta chain is from a study of T cell responses to AZD1222 COVID-19 vaccine. About the research overall: Whether given at about 4 or about 12 weeks, second doses were pooled. Study findings and constraints: Among those given AZD1222, only six or seven were seropositive at baseline. Donors were largely white British and mainly female; clonal diversity was possibly underestimated. Repertoire samples came only from after the peak T cell response.

Profiled with immunoSEQ multiplex PCR; TCRdb holds only in-frame clones, not every one. The sample consists of around 180,000 clones, 90% of them appearing once. Unmatched junction bases numbered 8, after V lost 6 bases and J lost 6 bases. The CDR3 totals 17 residues. The germline gives CDR1 SGHTA, CDR2 FQGNSA. This clone was seen only once. Its antigen is currently unknown. The source of this sequence is an adult in good health. The sequences come from peripheral blood, collected on day 0 of AZD1222 vaccination. The chain employs TRBV7-2 and TRBJ2-2; 15 bases map to TRBD2. For the CDR3, the DNA is TGTGCCAGCAGTCGGACTAGCGGGGGGGCGTCCCCCGGGGAGCTGTTTTTT. It translates to CASSRTSGGASPGELFF.